The subject of this entry is one TCR beta chain. The data were obtained in a study of blood T cell repertoires in COVID-19. Across the study: Acute and convalescent COVID-19 specimens originated in the United States, Italy and Spain.

Per the original methods: Estimates of nucleated cell counts were drawn from the amplification of reference gene primers. The method was immunoSEQ multiplex PCR; TCRdb's version includes in-frame clones alone and lacks a portion of them. That table furnishes V, J and clone size, whereas the DNA furnished D and trimming. The profile shows about 360,000 clones, 70% to 90% of them singletons. Germline loops: CDR1 SGHNT, CDR2 YYREEE (reference sequence). Trimming cost V 4 bases and J 6 bases; bases outside gene matches: 9. The CDR3 is made up of 14 amino acids. The receptor's source is an older woman with COVID-19, enrolled during active disease. Sample: peripheral blood. The V gene is TRBV5-4, the J gene TRBJ2-7; TRBD2 matches 8 bases. The CDR3 coding sequence is TGTGCCAGCAGCACCGGGACTAGTTTCACCGAGCAGTACTTC. Its translation: CASSTGTSFTEQYF.